This record concerns one T cell receptor (beta chain) sequence. Data came from immunoSEQ multiplex PCR; TCRdb stores just in-frame clones and leaves some out. The table lists around 80,000 clones, under 90% of them singletons. Germline V gene sequence: CDR1 GTSNPN, CDR2 SVGIG (reference sequence). The CDR3 has 15 amino acids. The V end lost 1 base, the J end lost 5 bases, and 16 bases lay between the germline ends. The record originates from a study of control samples from healthy donors and cancer patients. The V call is TRBV30, the J call TRBJ2-3, with D perhaps matching TRBD2 (6 bases). The clonotype originates from a man aged 45-65 years in good health. The sequenced sample was blood. The chain's CDR3 is CAWSDPRARGDTQYF. Here the CDR3 DNA reads TGTGCCTGGAGTGACCCCCGGGCGCGGGGAGATACGCAGTATTTT.